This passage covers 9 T cell receptor beta chains from one sample sequenced in a study of OX40 agonist ivuxolimab in advanced cancers. Sequenced by immunoSEQ multiplex PCR; TCRdb stores in-frame clones only, minus some. The repertoire consists of 90,000 to 95,000 clones, with approximately 89% occurring once and the leading ten covering roughly 4.9%. The source was CD4+ or CD8+ T cells sorted from blood, collected in a trial of the OX40 agonist ivuxolimab. Every receptor here comes from an adult with an advanced solid tumor such as melanoma, head and neck, liver or kidney cancer.

This rearrangement joins TRBV27 to TRBJ2-3; 13 bases are a match to TRBD2. V shed 1 base and J 1 base; nucleotides not matched to a gene: 8. This CDR3 has 19 amino acids. CDR1 and CDR2 (germline): MNHEY, SMNVEV (reference sequence). CDR3 DNA sequence: TGTGCCAGCAGTTTATACGGACTAGCGGGAGTAGGGCGCACAGATACGCAGTATTTT. This codes for CASSLYGLAGVGRTDTQYF.

The V call is TRBV30, the J call TRBJ1-2; a possible D gene is TRBD1 (5 bases). CDR1 and CDR2 from the germline V gene are GTSNPN and SVGIG (reference sequence). The CDR3 contains 13 residues. Trimming took off 0 bases at V and 8 bases at J, with 13 bases between the two ends. CDR3 DNA: TGTGCCTGGAGTGTTAGGGACTATGGGGGCTACACCTTC. Residues: CAWSVRDYGGYTF. The full variable domain, with the rest looked up from reference TRBV30 and TRBJ1-2, is SQTIHQWPATLVQPVGSPLSLECTVEGTSNPNLYWYRQAAGRGLQLLFYSVGIGQISSEVPQNLSASRPQDRQFILSSKKLLLSDSGFYLCAWSVRDYGGYTFGSGTRLTVV.

The V gene is TRBV6-6, the J gene TRBJ1-2; 9 nucleotides agree with TRBD1. CDR1 MNHNY and CDR2 SVGAGI come from the germline V gene (reference sequence). The CDR3 has 14 amino acids. Germline trimming cut 4 bases from V and 7 bases from J; bases unmatched to any gene: 7. The CDR3: CASSSSGQGFGYTF. The DNA for the CDR3 is TGTGCCAGCAGTTCCTCCGGACAGGGGTTTGGCTACACCTTC.

V and J are TRBV2 and TRBJ1-2; D is unclear. V was pared by 8 bases and J by 4 bases, with 14 bases between. The CDR3 runs 13 residues. Germline CDR1 SNHLY, CDR2 FYNNEI. CDR3 bases: TGTGCCAGCGGCAGCCTAACGACCTATGGCTACACCTTC. It specifies CASGSLTTYGYTF.

The genes are TRBV28 and TRBJ1-1, with a weak D call TRBD1 (6 bases). This CDR3 region has 15 residues. CDR1 and CDR2 from the germline V gene are MDHEN and SYDVKM. Between the trimmed V and J ends, which lost 6 bases and 2 bases, there was a span of 16 bases. CDR3 DNA: TGTGCCAGCAGCCCCCACCAGACAGGAAACACTGAAGCTTTCTTT. This codes for CASSPHQTGNTEAFF.

The CDR3: CASSDSGVAKNIQYF. The CDR3 region has the DNA TGTGCCAGCAGTGATTCGGGAGTAGCCAAAAACATTCAGTACTTC. J is TRBJ2-4 and V is TRBV25-1, with a weak D call TRBD2 (6 bases). CDR3 length equals 15 residues. Per germline, CDR1 MGHDK and CDR2 SYGVNS. V lost 3 bases to trimming and J lost 0 bases, with 9 bases between them.

The rearrangement uses TRBV19 and TRBJ1-1; 11 nucleotides align to TRBD1. The CDR3 covers 15 residues. Germline CDR1 reads LNHDA; CDR2 reads SQIVND (reference sequence). The V gene end was trimmed by 6 bases and the J gene end by 1 base; junction bases not matched to a gene: 4. The CDR3 region has the DNA TGTGCCAGTAGGGGGACAGGGGGAACGAACACTGAAGCTTTCTTT. Its translation is CASRGTGGTNTEAFF.

The chain couples TRBV7-9 to TRBJ1-1; 9 nucleotides align to TRBD1. CDR1 is SEHNR, CDR2 FQNEAQ, per germline (reference sequence). This CDR3 has 16 amino acids. The trim removed 5 bases at V and 0 bases at J, leaving 7 bases unmatched. The CDR3 DNA follows: TGTGCCAGCAGCCCGAACAGGGGGCGGGTGAACACTGAAGCTTTCTTT. Translation gives CASSPNRGRVNTEAFF.

The chain recombines TRBV28 with TRBJ2-7, with D possibly being TRBD2 (6 bases). The CDR3 length is 16 residues. Germline V gene lookup returns CDR1 MDHEN and CDR2 SYDVKM. The V end lost 5 bases, the J end lost 2 bases, and 19 bases lay between the germline ends. The CDR3 sequence: CASSPPGLATTYEQYF. Here the CDR3 DNA reads TGTGCCAGCAGTCCACCCGGTCTAGCGACTACCTACGAGCAGTACTTC.